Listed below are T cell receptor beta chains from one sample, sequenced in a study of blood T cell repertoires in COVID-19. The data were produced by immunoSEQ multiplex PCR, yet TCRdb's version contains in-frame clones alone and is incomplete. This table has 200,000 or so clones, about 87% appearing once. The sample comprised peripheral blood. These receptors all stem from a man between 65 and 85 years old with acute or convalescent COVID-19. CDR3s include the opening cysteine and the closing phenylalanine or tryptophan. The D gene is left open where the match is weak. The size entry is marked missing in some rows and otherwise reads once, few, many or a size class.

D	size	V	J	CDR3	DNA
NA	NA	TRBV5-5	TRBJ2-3	CASSTGKFTQYF	TGTGCCAGCAGCACGGGGAAATTTACGCAGTATTTT
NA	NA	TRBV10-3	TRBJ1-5	CAISDTLQNQPQHF	TGTGCCATCAGTGATACATTACAGAATCAGCCCCAGCATTTT
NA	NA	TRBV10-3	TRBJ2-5	CAISELERETQYF	TGTGCCATCAGTGAACTGGAGCGGGAGACCCAGTACTTC
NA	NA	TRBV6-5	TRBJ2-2	CAATKGSGASGELFF	TGTGCCGCAACGAAGGGGTCTGGTGCCTCCGGGGAGCTGTTTTTT
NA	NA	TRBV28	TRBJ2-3	CASSFPGADTQYF	TGTGCCAGCAGTTTCCCAGGCGCGGATACGCAGTATTTT
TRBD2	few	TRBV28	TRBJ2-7	CASSVLAGVSEQYF	TGTGCCAGCAGTGTCCTAGCGGGGGTCAGCGAGCAGTACTTC
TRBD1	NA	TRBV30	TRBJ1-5	CACSGQGAGQPQHF	TGTGCCTGCTCGGGACAGGGGGCAGGTCAGCCCCAGCATTTT
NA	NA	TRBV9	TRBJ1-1	CASSAQERFRTEAFF	TGTGCCAGCAGTGCCCAGGAAAGGTTTAGGACTGAAGCTTTCTTT
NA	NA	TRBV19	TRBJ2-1	CASSIDRLNEQFF	TGTGCCAGTAGTATAGATCGGTTAAATGAGCAGTTCTTC
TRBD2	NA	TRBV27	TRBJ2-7	CASRVWGGGEQYF	TGTGCCAGCAGGGTTTGGGGCGGGGGCGAGCAGTACTTC
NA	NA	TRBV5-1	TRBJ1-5	CASSPDSSYQPQHF	TGCGCCAGCAGCCCGGACAGTTCTTACCAGCCCCAGCATTTT
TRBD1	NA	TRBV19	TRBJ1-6	CASSISPTGRSSYNSPLHF	TGTGCCAGTAGTATTTCCCCGACAGGGCGAAGCTCCTATAATTCACCCCTCCACTTT
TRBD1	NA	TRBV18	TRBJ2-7	CASSPRTGDLSYEQYF	TGTGCCAGCTCACCACGGACAGGGGACCTTTCCTACGAGCAGTACTTC
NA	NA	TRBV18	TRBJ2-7	CASSPSQTSEQYF	TGTGCCAGCTCACCATCTCAGACAAGCGAGCAGTACTTC
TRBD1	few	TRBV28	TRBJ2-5	CASTGSRGRRETQYF	TGTGCCAGCACTGGTTCGAGGGGGCGCCGAGAGACCCAGTACTTC
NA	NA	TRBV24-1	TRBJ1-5	CATSEGSGNQPQHF	TGTGCCACCAGTGAGGGAAGCGGTAATCAGCCCCAGCATTTT
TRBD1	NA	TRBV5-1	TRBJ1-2	CASGGQDVGGYTF	TGCGCCAGCGGCGGACAGGATGTCGGAGGCTACACCTTC
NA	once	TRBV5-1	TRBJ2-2	CASSSSQGWAGELFF	TGCGCCAGCAGCTCATCGCAGGGGTGGGCCGGGGAGCTGTTTTTT
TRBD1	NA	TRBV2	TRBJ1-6	CASSERDRGRLRDNSPLHF	TGTGCCAGCAGTGAACGGGACAGGGGGCGCCTAAGGGATAATTCACCCCTCCACTTT
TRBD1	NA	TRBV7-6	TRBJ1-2	CASSAWRTGGFDGYTF	TGTGCCAGCAGTGCCTGGAGGACAGGAGGTTTTGATGGCTACACCTTC
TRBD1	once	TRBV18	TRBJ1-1	CASSPGGGNTEAFF	TGTGCCAGCTCCCCAGGGGGAGGGAACACTGAAGCTTTCTTT
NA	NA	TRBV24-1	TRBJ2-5	CATSRTGQETQYF	TGTGCCACCAGTAGGACGGGACAAGAGACCCAGTACTTC
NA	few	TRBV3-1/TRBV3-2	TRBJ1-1	CASSQELMNTEAFF	TGTGCCAGCAGCCAAGAACTGATGAACACTGAAGCTTTCTTT
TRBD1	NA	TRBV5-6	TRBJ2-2	CASSWRTGGGWTGELFF	TGTGCCAGCAGCTGGAGAACAGGGGGCGGTTGGACCGGGGAGCTGTTTTTT
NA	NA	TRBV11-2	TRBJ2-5	CASSFQGGERETQYF	TGTGCCAGCAGCTTCCAGGGGGGTGAGCGAGAGACCCAGTACTTC
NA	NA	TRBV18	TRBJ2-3	CASSPPRVSDTQYF	TGTGCCAGCTCACCACCTCGAGTTTCTGATACGCAGTATTTT
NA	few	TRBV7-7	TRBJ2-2	CASSRGQPNTGELFF	TGTGCTAGCAGCCGAGGACAGCCGAACACCGGGGAGCTGTTTTTT
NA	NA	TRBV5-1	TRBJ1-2	CASSLGSGGYTF	TGCGCCAGCAGCCTGGGCTCAGGTGGCTACACCTTC
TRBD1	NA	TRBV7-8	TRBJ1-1	CASSFRGETEAFF	TGTGCCAGCAGCTTCAGGGGGGAAACTGAAGCTTTCTTT
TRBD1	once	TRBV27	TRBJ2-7	CASYAGTGGRYEQYF	TGTGCCAGCTATGCCGGGACAGGGGGCAGGTACGAGCAGTACTTC
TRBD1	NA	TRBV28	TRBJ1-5	CASSYTGQGDQPQHF	TGTGCCAGCAGTTATACGGGACAGGGGGATCAGCCCCAGCATTTT
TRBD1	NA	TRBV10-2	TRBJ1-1	CASGRQGKTEAFF	TGCGCCAGCGGGCGACAGGGGAAAACTGAAGCTTTCTTT
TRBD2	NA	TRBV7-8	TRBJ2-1	CASSWEGEQFF	TGTGCCAGCAGCTGGGAGGGGGAGCAGTTCTTC
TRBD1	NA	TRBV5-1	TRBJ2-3	CASSNLRGRADTQYF	TGCGCCAGCAGTAACCTGAGGGGGCGCGCAGATACGCAGTATTTT
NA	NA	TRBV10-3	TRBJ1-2	CAISQDRHGYTF	TGTGCCATCAGTCAAGACAGGCATGGCTACACCTTC
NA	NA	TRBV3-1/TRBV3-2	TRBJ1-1	CASSQDRGGNTEAFF	TGTGCCAGCAGCCAAGATCGGGGAGGGAACACTGAAGCTTTCTTT
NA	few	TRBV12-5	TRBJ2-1	CASGRSSSTLYNEQFF	TGTGCTAGTGGTAGAAGCTCCTCAACCTTATACAATGAGCAGTTCTTC
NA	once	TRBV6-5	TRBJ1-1	CASSEVGGNTEAFF	TGTGCCAGCAGCGAGGTGGGGGGGAACACTGAAGCTTTCTTT
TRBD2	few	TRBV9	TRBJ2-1	CASSALPGGLLEQFF	TGTGCCAGCAGCGCCCTCCCGGGAGGGCTGCTAGAGCAGTTCTTC
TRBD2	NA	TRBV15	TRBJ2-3	CATSRRGGRGPPDTQYF	TGTGCCACCAGCAGGAGGGGAGGGCGGGGCCCTCCAGATACGCAGTATTTT
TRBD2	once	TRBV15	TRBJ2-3	CATSRSDHSGASTDTQYF	TGTGCCACCAGCAGAAGCGACCATAGCGGGGCTAGCACAGATACGCAGTATTTT
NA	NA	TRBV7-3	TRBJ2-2	CASSLTHSLVAGELFF	TGTGCCAGCAGCTTAACGCACTCACTAGTGGCCGGGGAGCTGTTTTTT
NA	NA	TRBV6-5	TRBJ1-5	CASKNGRQGNQPQHF	TGTGCCAGCAAAAACGGTCGACAGGGCAATCAGCCCCAGCATTTT
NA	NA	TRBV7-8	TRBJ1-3	CASSSGQRAGNTIYF	TGTGCCAGCAGCTCCGGACAGAGAGCTGGAAACACCATATATTTT
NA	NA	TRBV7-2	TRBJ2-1	CASSLSTDEQFF	TGTGCCAGCAGCTTATCTACCGATGAGCAGTTCTTC
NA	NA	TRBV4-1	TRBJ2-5	CASSQEGSNQETQYF	TGCGCCAGCAGCCAAGAGGGCAGTAATCAAGAGACCCAGTACTTC
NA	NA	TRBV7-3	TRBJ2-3	CASSPTSATDTQYF	TGTGCCAGCAGCCCCACATCTGCCACAGATACGCAGTATTTT
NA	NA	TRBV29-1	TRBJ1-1	CSVTQELGTEAFF	TGCAGCGTCACCCAGGAATTGGGCACTGAAGCTTTCTTT
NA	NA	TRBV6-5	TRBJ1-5	CASSHRDEGNQPQHF	TGTGCCAGCAGCCACAGGGATGAGGGCAATCAGCCCCAGCATTTT
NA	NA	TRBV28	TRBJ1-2	CASSLGGIRASYGYTF	TGTGCCAGCAGTTTAGGAGGGATTAGGGCTAGCTATGGCTACACCTTC
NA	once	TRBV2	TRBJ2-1	CASRTNVVSEQFF	TGTGCCAGCAGGACAAATGTGGTGAGTGAGCAGTTCTTC
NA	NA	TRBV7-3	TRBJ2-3	CASSQWGQNTDTQYF	TGTGCCAGCAGCCAATGGGGACAAAACACAGATACGCAGTATTTT
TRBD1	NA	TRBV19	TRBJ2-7	CASSIINRGRDYEQYF	TGTGCCAGTAGTATAATTAACAGGGGGCGAGACTACGAGCAGTACTTC
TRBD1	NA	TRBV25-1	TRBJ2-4	CASSELGTGGNIQYF	TGTGCCAGCAGTGAACTCGGGACAGGGGGAAACATTCAGTACTTC
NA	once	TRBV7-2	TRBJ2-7	CASSPSRGSPLPGQYF	TGTGCCAGCAGCCCCTCAAGGGGGAGCCCTCTCCCTGGGCAGTACTTC